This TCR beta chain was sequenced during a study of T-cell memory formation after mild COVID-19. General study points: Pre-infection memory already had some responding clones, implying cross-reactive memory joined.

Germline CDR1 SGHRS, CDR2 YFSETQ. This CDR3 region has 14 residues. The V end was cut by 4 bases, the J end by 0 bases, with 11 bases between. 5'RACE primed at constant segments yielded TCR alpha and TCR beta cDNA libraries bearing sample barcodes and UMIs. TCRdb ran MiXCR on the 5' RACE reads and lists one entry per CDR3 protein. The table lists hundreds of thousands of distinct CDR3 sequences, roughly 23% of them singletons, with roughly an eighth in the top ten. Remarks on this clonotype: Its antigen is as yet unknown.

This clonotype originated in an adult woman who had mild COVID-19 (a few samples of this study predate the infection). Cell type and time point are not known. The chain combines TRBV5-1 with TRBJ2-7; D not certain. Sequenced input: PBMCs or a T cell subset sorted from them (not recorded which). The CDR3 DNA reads TGCGCCAGCAGCAAGGACCCTAGCTCCTACGAGCAGTACTTC. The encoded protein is CASSKDPSSYEQYF.